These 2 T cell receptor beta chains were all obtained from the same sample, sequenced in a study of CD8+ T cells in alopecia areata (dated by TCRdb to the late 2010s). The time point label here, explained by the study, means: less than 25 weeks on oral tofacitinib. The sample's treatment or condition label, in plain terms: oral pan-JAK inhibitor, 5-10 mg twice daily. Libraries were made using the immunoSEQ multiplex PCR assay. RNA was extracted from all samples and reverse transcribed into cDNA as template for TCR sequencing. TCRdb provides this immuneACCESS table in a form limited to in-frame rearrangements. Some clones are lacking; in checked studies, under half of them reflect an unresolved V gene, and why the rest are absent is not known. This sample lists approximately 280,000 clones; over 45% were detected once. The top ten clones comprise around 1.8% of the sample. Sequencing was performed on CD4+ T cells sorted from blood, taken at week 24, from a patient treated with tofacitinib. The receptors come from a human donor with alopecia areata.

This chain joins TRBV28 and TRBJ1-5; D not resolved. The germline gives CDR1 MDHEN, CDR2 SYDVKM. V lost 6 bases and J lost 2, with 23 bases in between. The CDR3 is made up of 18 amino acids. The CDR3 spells CASSTVWVASRGNQPQHF. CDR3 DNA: TGTGCCAGCAGCACAGTCTGGGTGGCCTCGAGGGGCAATCAGCCCCAGCATTTT.

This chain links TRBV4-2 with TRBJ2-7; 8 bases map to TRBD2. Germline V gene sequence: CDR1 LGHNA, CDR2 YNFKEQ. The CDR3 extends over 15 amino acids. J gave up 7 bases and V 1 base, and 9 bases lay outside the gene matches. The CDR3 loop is CASSQVGTSGGEQYF. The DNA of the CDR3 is TGTGCCAGCAGCCAAGTAGGAACTAGCGGTGGGGAGCAGTACTTC.